This T cell receptor beta chain was identified during a study of beta chain features in type 1 diabetes. Study context: Sorted cells from all samples, numbering some 99,000,000, were examined. Study-level points and caveats: At VDJ recombination sites, type 1 diabetes patients had fewer insertions and more deleted nucleotides. For patients, the naive, central memory and Treg TCRB repertoires appeared more alike than for healthy donors.

CDR1 is SGHNT and CDR2 is YYREEE in the germline V gene (reference sequence). The CDR3 is 17 amino acids. V shed 4 bases and J 7 bases; nucleotides not matched to a gene: 14. Investigators reverse transcribed all isolated RNA, so they sequenced expressed TCRB transcripts. Sequencing used immunoSEQ multiplex PCR; TCRdb keeps in-frame clones, though not all of them. The sample lists about 320,000 clones, 13% to 15% occurring once. This clone was detected only once. Antigen: not known. Over 95% purity was reached by all sorted populations. This chain joins TRBV5-4 and TRBJ1-4; the match to TRBD1 covers 9 bases. Source material: central memory CD4+ T cells from blood. This receptor was identified in a man aged 30 to 39 in good health. CDR3 amino acids: CASSESPGTGLGEKLFF. The CDR3 nucleotides read TGTGCCAGCAGCGAGAGTCCCGGGACAGGGCTGGGTGAAAAACTGTTTTTT.